The sequence of this T cell receptor (beta chain) was determined in a study of CD8 T cells in ankylosing spondylitis. Per germline, CDR1 MNHNS and CDR2 SASEGT. This CDR3 region has 17 residues. V was pared by 6 bases and J by 1 base, with 8 bases of the junction left unmatched. Library preparation for TCR beta used quantitative 5'-RACE with molecular barcodes. Each CDR3 protein gets one entry after TCRdb re-called the 5' RACE reads with MiXCR. The sample yields over 600,000 distinct CDR3 sequences, under 20% seen once. Whole-study findings and limits: A motif of eight highly homologous TCR beta variants was seen as apparently characteristic of ankylosing spondylitis blood. There was reportedly significant enrichment of clones that were disease-linked in matched ankylosing spondylitis synovial fluid.

A word on this clonotype: The antigen is unknown.

The sequencing input was blood, either unsorted or a sorted T cell fraction (not recorded which). This clonotype originated in a male donor with ankylosing spondylitis. The chain joins TRBV6-1 to TRBJ2-6; 8 nucleotides match TRBD2. The CDR3 nucleotides are TGTGCCAGCAGGGGTAGCGGGATTCAGTCTGGGGCCAACGTCCTGACTTTC. Its protein is CASRGSGIQSGANVLTF.